This T cell receptor (beta chain) emerged from a study of blood T cells in healthy people across ages. Study results and caveats: The fall in TCR beta diversity per million T cells was roughly linear with age. Leaving the PBMCs unsorted stopped any conclusive comparison of naive versus antigen-experienced cells.

This clonotype was observed at least ten times. What it binds is not known. Germline V lookup: CDR1 DFQATT, CDR2 SNEGSKA (reference sequence). Trimming stripped 7 bases from V and 6 bases from J, with 16 bases between. The CDR3 contains 13 residues. The use of a sample-barcoded 5' primer and a J-beta primer mix characterized a second PCR of 7 to 11 cycles. A single record per CDR3 protein comes from TCRdb applying MiXCR to the 5' RACE reads. This table has 650,000 or so distinct CDR3 sequences, around 50% appearing once. Sequencing was done on a sample of blood. The TCR sequence derives from an elderly woman in good health. The rearrangement uses TRBV20-1 and TRBJ2-1, with D unresolved. In DNA form, the CDR3 reads TGCAGTGTCAACGGGCGGATAGGCAATGAGCAGTTCTTC. Translated, it gives CSVNGRIGNEQFF.